One and the same sample provided the 27 T cell receptor beta chains below, sequenced in a study of beta chain features in type 1 diabetes. The entirety of the isolated RNA underwent reverse transcription, so expressed TCRB transcripts were sequenced. Sequenced by immunoSEQ multiplex PCR; TCRdb stores in-frame clones only, minus some. The sample holds 350,000 to 400,000 clones, around 16% seen once. The sample taken for sequencing was naive CD4+ T cells from blood. The receptors derive from a woman aged 18 to 35 in good health.

This clone was seen a handful of times. J is TRBJ2-5 and V is TRBV5-6; a possible D gene is TRBD2 (5 bases). The CDR3 runs to 13 residues. Germline assignment: CDR1 SGHDT and CDR2 YYEEEE. With 2 bases removed from V and 4 bases from J, the gap between germline ends came to 9 bases. The CDR3 DNA is TGTGCCAGCAGCTTTCGGGGAACAGAGACCCAGTACTTC. This translates into CASSFRGTETQYF.

This clone was observed a few times. The chain joins TRBV7-2 to TRBJ1-2; 7 positions agree with TRBD1. Per the germline V gene, CDR1 is SGHTA and CDR2 is FQGNSA. This CDR3 is 14 amino acids long. V lost 0 bases and J lost 4; bases outside the gene matches: 2. CDR3 DNA: TGTGCCAGCAGCTTAGCCCGGACAGGCTATGGCTACACCTTC. It specifies CASSLARTGYGYTF.

Concerning this clone: Other DNA sequences from this sample encode an identical CDR3 as well. The chain is built from TRBV7-9 and TRBJ1-5; possible D gene TRBD1, 5 bases. With 5 bases removed from V and 2 bases from J, the gap between germline ends came to 10 bases. There are 14 residues in the CDR3. The germline gives CDR1 SEHNR, CDR2 FQNEAQ (reference sequence). CDR3 sequence (DNA): TGTGCCAGCAGCCTGGGGGGGGGCAATCAGCCCCAGCATTTT. Protein sequence: CASSLGGGNQPQHF.

The chain employs TRBV6-5 and TRBJ1-1; D is perhaps TRBD1 (6 bases). This CDR3 has 13 residues. From germline, CDR1 is MNHEY and CDR2 SVGAGI. V was cut by 6 bases and J by 2 bases, with 10 bases left in between. CDR3: CASSLQGNTEAFF. CDR3 DNA sequence: TGTGCCAGCAGCCTACAGGGCAACACTGAAGCTTTCTTT.

The sample holds a few counts of this clone. CDR3 amino acids: CASSPRSLAGGDEQFF. DNA for the CDR3: TGTGCCAGCTCACCACGGTCACTAGCAGGTGGCGATGAGCAGTTCTTC. This sequence joins TRBV18 and TRBJ2-1; D may be TRBD2 (6 bases). Germline lookup yields CDR1 KGHSH and CDR2 LQKENI. CDR3 length equals 16 residues. The V and J ends lost 1 base and 8 bases respectively, with 18 bases between them.

In regard to this clone: Other DNA sequences from this sample encode an identical CDR3 as well. The V gene is TRBV15, the J gene TRBJ1-5; no reliable D call. CDR1 and CDR2 (germline): LNHNV, YYDKDF (reference sequence). The CDR3 extends over 14 amino acids. V lost 0 bases, J lost 4 bases, and 7 bases lay in between. Here the CDR3 DNA reads TGTGCCACCAGCAGAGATCGAGGAAATCAGCCCCAGCATTTT. This sequence encodes CATSRDRGNQPQHF.

The chain recombines TRBV7-2 with TRBJ2-3; no firm D call. The CDR3 extends over 14 amino acids. Germline V lookup: CDR1 SGHTA, CDR2 FQGNSA. V dropped 4 bases and J dropped 9 bases, with 17 bases sitting between them. Here the CDR3 DNA reads TGTGCCAGCAGCTACCCCCCCAGTCCACCCACGCAGTATTTT. It is translated as CASSYPPSPPTQYF.

CDR3 bases: TGTGCCAGCAGCCGCCGGACAGGGGATGAAAAACTGTTTTTT. Translating it yields CASSRRTGDEKLFF. The genes are TRBV7-2 and TRBJ1-4, with 9 nucleotides matching TRBD1. The trim removed 5 bases at V and 6 bases at J, leaving 4 bases unmatched. The CDR3 extends over 14 amino acids. Germline CDR1 SGHTA, CDR2 FQGNSA.

The V call is TRBV6-6, the J call TRBJ2-3; 9 nucleotides align to TRBD1. This CDR3 region has 14 residues. The ends lost 6 bases at V and 5 bases at J; junction bases unmatched: 6. Germline CDR1 is MNHNY and CDR2 is SVGAGI (reference sequence). The chain's CDR3 is CASRKQGALDTQYF. The CDR3 DNA sequence: TGTGCCAGCAGGAAACAGGGGGCCCTAGATACGCAGTATTTT.

J is TRBJ1-2 and V is TRBV30; 7 nucleotides match TRBD1. Germline trimming cut 3 bases from V and 5 bases from J; bases unmatched to any gene: 6. Germline CDR1 GTSNPN, CDR2 SVGIG (reference sequence). This CDR3 contains 13 residues. CDR3 amino acids: CAWSGDSWYGYTF. The CDR3 DNA is TGTGCCTGGAGCGGGGACAGTTGGTATGGCTACACCTTC.

The chain combines TRBV7-3 with TRBJ2-7; possibly TRBD2 for D (5 bases). The CDR3 length is 15 residues. Germline V gives CDR1 SGHTA, CDR2 FQGTGA. V was clipped by 2 bases and J by 5 bases, with 16 bases between them. DNA of the CDR3: TGTGCCAGCAGCTTAGGACTTTCCGTTCGGAACGAGCAGTACTTC. Protein product: CASSLGLSVRNEQYF.

The chain is built from TRBV6-5 and TRBJ2-1, with 10 bases matching TRBD1. The junction had 3 bases not matched to a gene; V was cut back by 2 bases and J by 5 bases. Germline loops: CDR1 MNHEY, CDR2 SVGAGI. CDR3 size: 15 residues. CDR3 DNA: TGTGCCAGCAGTTACGACAGGGGGCAGAACAATGAGCAGTTCTTC. Protein product: CASSYDRGQNNEQFF.

The chain uses TRBV7-9 and TRBJ2-1; D is undetermined. The germline gives CDR1 SEHNR, CDR2 FQNEAQ (reference sequence). The V gene lost 5 bases and the J gene lost 8 bases, with 10 bases spanning the gap. The CDR3 contains 12 residues. The CDR3 protein is CASSHAIYEQFF. The CDR3, as DNA: TGTGCCAGCAGCCACGCGATCTATGAGCAGTTCTTC.

This clone came up a few times. Other DNA sequences in the same sample also yield this CDR3. The chain joins TRBV30 to TRBJ2-5; 7 bases are a match to TRBD2. V lost 2 bases and J lost 4; bases outside the gene matches: 1. The length of the CDR3 is 12 residues. Per germline, CDR1 GTSNPN and CDR2 SVGIG (reference sequence). The CDR3: CAWSPGGETQYF. CDR3 sequence (DNA): TGTGCCTGGAGTCCGGGAGGAGAGACCCAGTACTTC.

Here the CDR3 reads CASSVSLDRGDEQYF. CDR3 coding DNA: TGTGCCAGCAGCGTATCCTTGGACAGGGGGGACGAGCAGTACTTC. This chain links TRBV9 with TRBJ2-7, with 10 positions matching TRBD1. The CDR3 consists of 15 residues. With V trimmed by 1 base and J by 5 bases, 6 bases remained unmatched. CDR1 is SGDLS and CDR2 is YYNGEE in the germline V gene.

This clone was seen only a few times. The chain combines TRBV5-4 with TRBJ2-7, with TRBD2 as a possible D gene (6 bases). The CDR3 is 15 residues long. Per the germline V gene, CDR1 is SGHNT and CDR2 is YYREEE (reference sequence). Trimming pared 0 bases from V and 6 bases from J, leaving 16 bases between. The CDR3 loop is CASSLDGSGISEQYF. CDR3 coding DNA: TGTGCCAGCAGCTTGGACGGGAGTGGAATCTCCGAGCAGTACTTC.

This clone was detected a few times. This chain connects TRBV7-9 to TRBJ2-5; TRBD2 agrees at 7 bases. Germline CDR1 and CDR2: SEHNR and FQNEAQ (reference sequence). The V segment lost 1 base and the J segment 1 base; nucleotides outside the gene matches: 3. The CDR3 consists of 15 residues. CDR3 region: CASSLGREAQETQYF. In DNA, the CDR3 is TGTGCCAGCAGCTTAGGACGGGAGGCCCAAGAGACCCAGTACTTC.

The chain joins TRBV30 to TRBJ2-2; 9 nucleotides line up with TRBD1. In germline, CDR1 is GTSNPN, CDR2 SVGIG (reference sequence). The junction had 7 bases not matched to a gene; V was cut back by 4 bases and J by 7 bases. The CDR3 contains 14 residues. As DNA, the CDR3 is TGTGCCTGGATGGCCGGGACAGGGTTCGGGGAGCTGTTTTTT. It encodes CAWMAGTGFGELFF.

This clone was counted between two and nine times. The chain employs TRBV30 and TRBJ1-5; D gene uncertain. CDR3 length: 13 residues. V gave up 3 bases and J gave up 3 bases, with 9 bases separating them. Germline V gene sequence: CDR1 GTSNPN, CDR2 SVGIG (reference sequence). For the CDR3, the DNA is TGTGCCTGGAGCCCAACAGACAATCAGCCCCAGCATTTT. This encodes CAWSPTDNQPQHF.

The table lists this clone with a few counts. The chain employs TRBV4-2 and TRBJ1-1; D gene uncertain. The CDR3 totals 16 residues. Germline CDR1 reads LGHNA; CDR2 reads YNFKEQ. V lost 4 bases, J lost 1 base, and 16 bases lay in between. The CDR3 sequence: CASSPRLIEGNTEAFF. CDR3 in DNA: TGTGCCAGCAGCCCTAGACTGATCGAGGGGAACACTGAAGCTTTCTTT.

About this clone itself: One end of the junction is discordant with germline, which a read error may explain. This chain's CDR3 is CASSLALRGPREQFF. The CDR3 DNA follows: TGTGCCAGCAGCCTAGCGTTGCGAGGCCCGAGGGAGCAGTTCTTC. The J gene is TRBJ2-1, the V gene TRBV7-8; D is possibly TRBD2 (6 bases). The CDR3 extends over 15 amino acids. Germline CDR1 and CDR2: SGHVS and FQNEAQ.

This rearrangement joins TRBV4-1 to TRBJ2-1; D is unresolved. This CDR3 comprises 14 residues. V lost 3 bases, J lost 4 bases, and 10 bases lay in between. Per germline, CDR1 MGHRA and CDR2 YSYEKL. The CDR3 DNA reads TGCGCCAGCAGCCACCTGGGCTCTTACAATGAGCAGTTCTTC. Protein: CASSHLGSYNEQFF.

The CDR3 is CASSPGLATDTQYF. Written as DNA, the CDR3 is TGTGCCAGCAGTCCCGGACTAGCCACAGATACGCAGTATTTT. The chain combines TRBV7-2 with TRBJ2-3; 8 nucleotides agree with TRBD2. This CDR3 has 14 residues. CDR1 and CDR2 (germline): SGHTA, FQGNSA. The J segment lost 2 bases and the V segment lost 6 bases, leaving 4 bases of the junction unmatched.

This clone was counted only a few times. This chain joins TRBV7-2 and TRBJ1-2; TRBD1 matches at 9 bases. In germline, CDR1 is SGHTA, CDR2 FQGNSA. J lost 7 bases, V lost 4 bases, and 16 bases had no gene match. This CDR3 spans 17 amino acids. The CDR3 loop reads CASSSYINRDREGGYTF. Here the CDR3 DNA reads TGTGCCAGCAGCTCATACATAAACCGGGACAGGGAGGGTGGCTACACCTTC.

This clone came up a few times. This rearrangement joins TRBV4-2 to TRBJ2-4, with a tentative D call TRBD1 (6 bases). Trimming pared 1 base from V and 3 bases from J, leaving 13 bases between. From germline, CDR1 is LGHNA and CDR2 YNFKEQ. The CDR3 runs 16 residues. The CDR3 DNA follows: TGTGCCAGCAGCCAAGTGATACTAGGGGGCAAAAACATTCAGTACTTC. Its protein is CASSQVILGGKNIQYF.

The CDR3 DNA reads as TGTGCCAGCAGCAGCACTGGGAGCTCCTACAATGAGCAGTTCTTC. Its translation is CASSSTGSSYNEQFF. The chain recombines TRBV2 with TRBJ2-1; maybe TRBD2 (5 bases). Germline CDR1 reads SNHLY; CDR2 reads FYNNEI. There are 15 residues in the CDR3. V was clipped by 6 bases and J by 0 bases, with 12 bases between them.

V and J are TRBV12-2 and TRBJ2-5; the table assigns TRBD2, which was not confirmed against the DNA. TRBV12-2 has pseudogene status. This CDR3 comprises 17 residues. The CDR3 spells CASRLESRWQGGETQYF. The CDR3 DNA sequence: TGTGCAAGTCGCTTAGAATCACGGTGGCAGGGAGGCGAGACCCAGTACTTC.